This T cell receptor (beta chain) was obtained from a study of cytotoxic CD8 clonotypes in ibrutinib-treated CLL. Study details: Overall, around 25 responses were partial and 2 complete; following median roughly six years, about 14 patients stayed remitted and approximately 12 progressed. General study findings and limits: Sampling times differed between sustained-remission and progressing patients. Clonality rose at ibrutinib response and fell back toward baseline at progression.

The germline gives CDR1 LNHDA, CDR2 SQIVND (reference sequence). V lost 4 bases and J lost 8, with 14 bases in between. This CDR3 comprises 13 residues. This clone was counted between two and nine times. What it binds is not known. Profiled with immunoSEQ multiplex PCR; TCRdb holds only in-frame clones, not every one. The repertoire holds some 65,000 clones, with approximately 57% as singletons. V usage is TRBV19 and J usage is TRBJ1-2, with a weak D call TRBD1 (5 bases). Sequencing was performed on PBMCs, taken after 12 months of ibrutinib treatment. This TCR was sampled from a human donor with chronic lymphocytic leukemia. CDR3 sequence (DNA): TGTGCCAGTAGTACCGAGGCGGGGCGAGGCTACACCTTC. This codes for CASSTEAGRGYTF. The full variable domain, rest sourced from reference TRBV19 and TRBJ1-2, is DGGITQSPKYLFRKEGQNVTLSCEQNLNHDAMYWYRQDPGQGLRLIYYSQIVNDFQKGDIAEGYSVSREKKESFPLTVTSAQKNPTAFYLCASSTEAGRGYTFGSGTRLTVV.